A selection of T cell receptor beta chains follows, all from one sample in a study of shared clonotypes between healthy human individuals. Sequencing used immunoSEQ multiplex PCR; TCRdb keeps in-frame clones, though not all of them. This table has about 2.3 million clones, 92% appearing once. The sample taken for sequencing was naive CD4+ T cells from PBMCs. All receptors come from a man aged 18 to 29 in good health. Some clones in this sample may be carry-over from other donors' samples. The CDR3 runs from the conserved cysteine through the conserved F or W. The order of the fields is J gene, V gene, D gene, CDR3 DNA, CDR3 protein. A D gene is named only where the DNA matches it firmly.

J gene: TRBJ1-6; V gene: TRBV2; D gene: -; CDR3 DNA: TGTGCCAGCAGTGAGGAAACAAAGTCACCCCTCCACTTT; CDR3 protein: CASSEETKSPLHF
J gene: TRBJ1-5; V gene: TRBV30; D gene: -; CDR3 DNA: TGTGCCTGGAGCGAGACGTGGGGTGTGGGCAATCAGCCCCAGCATTTT; CDR3 protein: CAWSETWGVGNQPQHF
J gene: TRBJ1-5; V gene: TRBV2; D gene: TRBD1; CDR3 DNA: TGTGCCAGCAGTGAAAGACGACAGGGTAGCAATCAGCCCCAGCATTTT; CDR3 protein: CASSERRQGSNQPQHF
J gene: TRBJ2-5; V gene: TRBV7-2; D gene: TRBD2; CDR3 DNA: TGTGCCAGCAGCTTAGCTTTCCTAGCGGGAGGGCTAGAGACCCAGTACTTC; CDR3 protein: CASSLAFLAGGLETQYF
J gene: TRBJ1-5; V gene: TRBV6-5; D gene: -; CDR3 DNA: TGTGCCAGCACCGCCGGGGGGGGCCAGCCCCAGCATTTT; CDR3 protein: CASTAGGGQPQHF
J gene: TRBJ1-1; V gene: TRBV7-6; D gene: TRBD1; CDR3 DNA: TGTGCCAGCAGCGTTTACAGGGGAACTGAGGCTTTCTTT; CDR3 protein: CASSVYRGTEAFF
J gene: TRBJ2-3; V gene: TRBV5-6; D gene: -; CDR3 DNA: TGTGCCAGCAGCCTCGGACAGTCCACAGATACGCAGTATTTT; CDR3 protein: CASSLGQSTDTQYF
J gene: TRBJ2-2; V gene: TRBV18; D gene: -; CDR3 DNA: TGTGCCAGCTCACCAGGCCAGGCCCGCACCGGGGAGCTGTTTTTT; CDR3 protein: CASSPGQARTGELFF
J gene: TRBJ2-7; V gene: TRBV9; D gene: -; CDR3 DNA: TGTGCCAGCAGCCCAAACGTTGGAGGGCCCTACGAGCAGTACTTC; CDR3 protein: CASSPNVGGPYEQYF
J gene: TRBJ2-1; V gene: TRBV7-3; D gene: TRBD1; CDR3 DNA: TGTGCCAGCAGCCCAGTCCTACAGGGGGCGCTTCGGTTCTTC; CDR3 protein: CASSPVLQGALRFF
J gene: TRBJ2-3; V gene: TRBV5-1; D gene: TRBD2; CDR3 DNA: TGCGCCAGCAGCTCTAGCGGGAGGGGCACAGATACGCAGTATTTT; CDR3 protein: CASSSSGRGTDTQYF
J gene: TRBJ2-7; V gene: TRBV4-2; D gene: -; CDR3 DNA: TGTGCCAGCAGCCAAGATTCTCGCGGCTCCTACGAGCAGTACTTC; CDR3 protein: CASSQDSRGSYEQYF
J gene: TRBJ2-5; V gene: TRBV11-1; D gene: -; CDR3 DNA: TGTGCCAGCAGCCCCGGTGGGCGAGGAGAGACCCAGTACTTC; CDR3 protein: CASSPGGRGETQYF
J gene: TRBJ2-1; V gene: TRBV6-5; D gene: -; CDR3 DNA: TGTGCCAGCAGTTACTCGGGGATCTACAATGAGCAGTTCTTC; CDR3 protein: CASSYSGIYNEQFF
J gene: TRBJ2-2; V gene: TRBV2; D gene: -; CDR3 DNA: TGTGCCAGCACAAACAGCCCGAACACCGGGGAGCTGTTTTTT; CDR3 protein: CASTNSPNTGELFF
J gene: TRBJ2-2; V gene: TRBV19; D gene: TRBD1; CDR3 DNA: TGTGCCATCCGGACAGGAAGGACCGGGGAGCTGTTTTTT; CDR3 protein: CAIRTGRTGELFF